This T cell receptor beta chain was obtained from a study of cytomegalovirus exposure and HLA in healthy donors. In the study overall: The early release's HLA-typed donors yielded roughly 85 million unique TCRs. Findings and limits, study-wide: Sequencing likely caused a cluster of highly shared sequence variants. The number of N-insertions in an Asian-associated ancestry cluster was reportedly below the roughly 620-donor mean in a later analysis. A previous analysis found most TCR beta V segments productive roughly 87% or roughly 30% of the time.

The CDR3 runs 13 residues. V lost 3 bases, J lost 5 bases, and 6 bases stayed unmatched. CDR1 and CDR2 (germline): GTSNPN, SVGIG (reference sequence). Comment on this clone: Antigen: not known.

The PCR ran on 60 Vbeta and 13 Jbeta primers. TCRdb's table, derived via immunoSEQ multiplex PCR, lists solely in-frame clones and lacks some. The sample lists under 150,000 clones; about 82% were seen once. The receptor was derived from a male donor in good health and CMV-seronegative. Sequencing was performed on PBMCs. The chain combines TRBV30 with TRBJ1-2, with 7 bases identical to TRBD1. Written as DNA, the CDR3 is TGTGCCTGGAGGACGCCAGGGGGTTATGGCTACACCTTC. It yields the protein CAWRTPGGYGYTF.